This T cell receptor beta chain was obtained from a study of blood T cell repertoires in COVID-19. Study at large: The United States, Italy and Spain provided the acute and convalescent COVID-19 samples. The analysed material was cDNA or gDNA that came from T cells, B-cell-depleted T cells, or PBMCs.

This CDR3 has 11 amino acids. Germline CDR1 reads SGDLS; CDR2 reads YYNGEE. Trimming left V 3 bases short and J 14 bases short, with 12 bases between. How the authors handled the data: Amplifying reference gene primers gave estimates of nucleated cell counts. The protocol was immunoSEQ multiplex PCR, while the TCRdb copy is restricted to in-frame clones and leaves out a portion. From that table come the V and J calls and clone size; the DNA was used to work out D and trimming. The sample contains about 110,000 clones, over 80% of which appear only once. The receptor was isolated from a woman aged 70 to 79 with acute or convalescent COVID-19. The chain couples TRBV9 to TRBJ2-1, with D tentatively TRBD1 (7 bases). The specimen was peripheral blood. The CDR3 sequence is CASSGLGQEFF. CDR3 nucleotides: TGTGCCAGCAGCGGACTAGGACAGGAGTTCTTC.